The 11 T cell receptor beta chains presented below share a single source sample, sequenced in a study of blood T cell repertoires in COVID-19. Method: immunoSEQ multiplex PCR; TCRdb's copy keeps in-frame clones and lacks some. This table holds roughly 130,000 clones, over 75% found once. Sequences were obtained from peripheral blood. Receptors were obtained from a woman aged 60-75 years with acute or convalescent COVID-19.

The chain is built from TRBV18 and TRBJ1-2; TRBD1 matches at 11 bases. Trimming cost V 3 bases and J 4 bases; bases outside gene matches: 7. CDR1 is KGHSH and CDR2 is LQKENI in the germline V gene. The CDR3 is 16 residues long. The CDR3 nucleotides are TGTGCCAGCTCACCCGGACAGGGGGCGCCGGGCTATGGCTACACCTTC. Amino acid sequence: CASSPGQGAPGYGYTF.

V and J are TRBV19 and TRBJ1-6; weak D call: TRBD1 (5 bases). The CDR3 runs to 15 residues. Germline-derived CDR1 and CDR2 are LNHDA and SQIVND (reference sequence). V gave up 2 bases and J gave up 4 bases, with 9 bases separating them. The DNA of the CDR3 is TGTGCCAGTAGTATAACCAGGGATTATAATTCACCCCTCCACTTT. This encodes CASSITRDYNSPLHF.

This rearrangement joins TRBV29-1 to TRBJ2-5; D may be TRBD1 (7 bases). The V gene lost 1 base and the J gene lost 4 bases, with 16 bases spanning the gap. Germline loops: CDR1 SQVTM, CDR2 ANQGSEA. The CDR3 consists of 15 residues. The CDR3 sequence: CSVEGRRGRGETQYF. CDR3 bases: TGCAGCGTTGAAGGGCGGAGGGGGCGGGGAGAGACCCAGTACTTC. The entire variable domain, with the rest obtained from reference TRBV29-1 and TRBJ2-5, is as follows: SAVISQKPSRDICQRGTSLTIQCQVDSQVTMMFWYRQQPGQSLTLIATANQGSEATYESGFVIDKFPISRPNLTFSTLTVSNMSPEDSSIYLCSVEGRRGRGETQYFGPGTRLLVL.

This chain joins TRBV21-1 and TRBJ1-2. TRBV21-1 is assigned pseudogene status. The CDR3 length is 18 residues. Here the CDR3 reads CASRNTDWGDKANYGYTF. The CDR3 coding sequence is TGTGCCAGCAGGAATACCGATTGGGGAGATAAAGCTAACTATGGCTACACCTTC.

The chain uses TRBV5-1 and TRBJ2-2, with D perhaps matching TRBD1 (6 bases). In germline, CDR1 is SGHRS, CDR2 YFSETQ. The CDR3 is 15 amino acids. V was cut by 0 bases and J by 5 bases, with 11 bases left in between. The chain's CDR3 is CASSLVQGWTGELFF. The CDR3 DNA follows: TGCGCCAGCAGCTTGGTCCAGGGGTGGACCGGGGAGCTGTTTTTT. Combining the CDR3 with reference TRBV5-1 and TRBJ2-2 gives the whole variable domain KAGVTQTPRYLIKTRGQQVTLSCSPISGHRSVSWYQQTPGQGLQFLFEYFSETQRNKGNFPGRFSGRQFSNSRSEMNVSTLELGDSALYLCASSLVQGWTGELFFGEGSRLTVL.

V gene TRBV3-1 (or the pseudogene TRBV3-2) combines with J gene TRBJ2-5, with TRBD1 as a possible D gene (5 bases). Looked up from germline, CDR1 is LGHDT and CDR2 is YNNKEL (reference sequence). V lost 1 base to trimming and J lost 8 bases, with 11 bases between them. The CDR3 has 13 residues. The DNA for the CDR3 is TGTGCCAGCAGCCAAGCCAGACAGAACACCCAGTACTTC. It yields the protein CASSQARQNTQYF.

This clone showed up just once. The CDR3 here is CASSIMGTVAGANVLTF. The CDR3, as DNA: TGTGCCAGTAGTATTATGGGGACAGTCGCTGGGGCCAACGTCCTGACTTTC. The J gene is TRBJ2-6, the V gene TRBV19, with TRBD1 matching over 7 bases. CDR1 is LNHDA and CDR2 is SQIVND in the germline V gene (reference sequence). This CDR3 spans 17 amino acids. The junction had 7 bases not matched to a gene; V was cut back by 3 bases and J by 2 bases.

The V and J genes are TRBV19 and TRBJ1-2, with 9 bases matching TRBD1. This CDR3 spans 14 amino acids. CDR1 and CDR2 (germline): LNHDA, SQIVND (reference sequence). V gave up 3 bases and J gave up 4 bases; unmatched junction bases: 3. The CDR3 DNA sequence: TGTGCCAGTAGTATGGGACAGGGTCCCTATGGCTACACCTTC. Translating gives CASSMGQGPYGYTF.

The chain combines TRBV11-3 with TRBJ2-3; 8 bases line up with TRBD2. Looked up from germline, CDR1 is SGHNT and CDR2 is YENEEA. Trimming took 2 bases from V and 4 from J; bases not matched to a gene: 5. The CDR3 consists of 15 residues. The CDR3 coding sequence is TGTGCCAGCAGCTTACGGCTAGCGGGTGCAGATACGCAGTATTTT. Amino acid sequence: CASSLRLAGADTQYF.

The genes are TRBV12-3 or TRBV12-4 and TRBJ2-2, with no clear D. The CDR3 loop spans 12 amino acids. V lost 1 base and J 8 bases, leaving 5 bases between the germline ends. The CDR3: CASSLGAGELFF. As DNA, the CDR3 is TGTGCCAGCAGTTTAGGGGCGGGGGAGCTGTTTTTT.

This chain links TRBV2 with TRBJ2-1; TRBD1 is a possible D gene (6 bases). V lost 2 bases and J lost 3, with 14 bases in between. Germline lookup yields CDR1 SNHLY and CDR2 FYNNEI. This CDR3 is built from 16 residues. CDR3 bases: TGTGCCAGCAGTGAAAGGTCCGGGACATACTACAATGAGCAGTTCTTC. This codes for CASSERSGTYYNEQFF. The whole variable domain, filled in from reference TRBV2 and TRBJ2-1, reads EPEVTQTPSHQVTQMGQEVILRCVPISNHLYFYWYRQILGQKVEFLVSFYNNEISEKSEIFDDQFSVERPDGSNFTLKIRSTKLEDSAMYFCASSERSGTYYNEQFFGPGTRLTVL.